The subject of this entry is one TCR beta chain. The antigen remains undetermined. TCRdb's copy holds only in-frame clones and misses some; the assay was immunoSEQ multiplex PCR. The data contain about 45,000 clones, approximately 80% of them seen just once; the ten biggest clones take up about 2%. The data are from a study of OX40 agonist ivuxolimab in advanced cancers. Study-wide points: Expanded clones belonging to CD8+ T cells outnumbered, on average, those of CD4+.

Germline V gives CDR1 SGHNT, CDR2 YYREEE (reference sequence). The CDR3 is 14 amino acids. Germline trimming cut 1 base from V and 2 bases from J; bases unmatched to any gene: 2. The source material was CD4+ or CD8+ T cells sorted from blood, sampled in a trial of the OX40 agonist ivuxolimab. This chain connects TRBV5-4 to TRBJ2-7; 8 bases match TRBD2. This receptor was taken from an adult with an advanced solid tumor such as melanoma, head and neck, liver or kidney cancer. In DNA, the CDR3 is TGTGCCAGCAGCTTGACTAGCGGCACCTACGAGCAGTACTTC. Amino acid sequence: CASSLTSGTYEQYF.